Listed below are T cell receptor beta chains from one sample, sequenced in a study of low-dose radiotherapy and immunotherapy resistance in tumors. TCRdb reprocessed the reads via MiXCR and lists one record per CDR3 protein. The data hold under 70,000 distinct CDR3 sequences, with approximately 25% observed a single time. The starting material was PBMCs, obtained before treatment. The receptors here all came from a male donor with prostate cancer. CDR3s include the opening cysteine and the closing phenylalanine or tryptophan. A D gene is named only where the DNA matches it firmly. Clone size is stated in some rows and not others, as once, few, many or a class when expanded.

TRBD1	TRBJ2-7	TRBV7-2	many	CASSPRTGYEQYF
-	TRBJ2-6	TRBV18	many	CASSKQVSGANVLTF
TRBD1	TRBJ2-5	TRBV10-3	many	CAISPGQGTETQYF
TRBD1	TRBJ2-1	TRBV7-6	-	CASSPGQGSSYNEQFF
TRBD2	TRBJ2-1	TRBV7-9	-	CASSLGGLAGVGHSGNEQFF
TRBD2	TRBJ2-3	TRBV9	many	CASSADPAGGRLRTDTQYF
-	TRBJ1-4	TRBV5-1	-	CASSLWATNEKLFF
TRBD1	TRBJ1-2	TRBV3-1	many	CASSQELGQNPRSGYTF
TRBD2	TRBJ2-1	TRBV5-1	once	CASSSLAGGLDLNEQFF
TRBD1	TRBJ2-1	TRBV10-3	many	CAISVQGAGTYNEQFF
-	TRBJ1-6	TRBV5-4	many	CASSLDRASSYNSPLHF
TRBD2	TRBJ2-7	TRBV28	many	CASSLPAGGSYEQYF
TRBD1	TRBJ2-6	TRBV5-5	medium-sized	CASSLRDRGPGANVLTF
-	TRBJ2-5	TRBV12-3/TRBV12-4	many	CASKRNQETQYF
-	TRBJ2-5	TRBV4-2	many	CASSPQERETQYF
TRBD2	TRBJ2-2	TRBV12-3/TRBV12-4	many	CASSFIGGATGELFF
-	TRBJ2-7	TRBV25-1	many	CASSESGQSYEQYF
-	TRBJ1-2	TRBV7-9	many	CASSLPQGWYGYTF
-	TRBJ2-2	TRBV5-4	few	CASSSGTGELFF
-	TRBJ1-2	TRBV7-6	-	CASSLVGFGYTF
-	TRBJ2-5	TRBV7-2	many	CASSSGETQYF
TRBD2	TRBJ2-5	TRBV14	-	CASSQGLAGGGETQYF
TRBD1	TRBJ1-5	TRBV24-1	few	CATSEGTALGPQHF
-	TRBJ2-1	TRBV7-2	-	CASSSGPFNEQFF
-	TRBJ1-2	TRBV27	many	CASSFGQGIYGYTF
TRBD1	TRBJ1-2	TRBV9	many	CASSVERGTGVNYGYTF
-	TRBJ2-3	TRBV20-1	many	CSARGPRASTDTQYF
-	TRBJ1-1	TRBV7-9	many	CASSHSGGRKKLNTEAFF
TRBD2	TRBJ2-1	TRBV7-9	many	CASSLLGEGQNEQFF
-	TRBJ1-1	TRBV5-1	medium-sized	CASRLAILNTEAFF
-	TRBJ2-1	TRBV30	many	CAWSAPGTYNEQFF